The source of this T cell receptor beta chain is a study of cytomegalovirus exposure and HLA in healthy donors. In regard to this clone: Its antigen remains unidentified.

Study results and caveats: Cytomegalovirus association was assigned to about 180 TCR beta chains.

TCRdb keeps only in-frame clones here, not all; method: immunoSEQ multiplex PCR. This sample has approximately 150,000 clones, with about 89% found just once. The clonotype comes from a woman aged 18-29 years in good health and CMV-seropositive. Sequencing was done on a sample of PBMCs.

CDR3 loop: CASSSTEKETQYF. The CDR3 DNA reads TGTGCCAGCAGTTCAACCGAGAAAGAGACCCAGTACTTC. The chain uses TRBV2 and TRBJ2-5; D is ambiguous. The CDR3 totals 13 residues. Trimming pared 5 bases from V and 3 bases from J, leaving 10 bases between. CDR1 and CDR2 from the germline V gene are SNHLY and FYNNEI.